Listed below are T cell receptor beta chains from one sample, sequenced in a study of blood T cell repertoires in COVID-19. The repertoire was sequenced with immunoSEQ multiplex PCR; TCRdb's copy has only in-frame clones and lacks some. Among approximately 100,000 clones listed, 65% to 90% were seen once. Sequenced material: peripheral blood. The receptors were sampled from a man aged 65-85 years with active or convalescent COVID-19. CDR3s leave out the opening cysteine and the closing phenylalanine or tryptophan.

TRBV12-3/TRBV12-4,ASSLETAGEAF
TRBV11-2,ASSLVEVSYEQY
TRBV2,ASSAGGLDTQY
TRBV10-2,ASSEQVYEQY
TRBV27,ASSLQGSEAF
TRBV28,ASSRPGTSGYEQY
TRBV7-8,ASSLTGLTTDTQY
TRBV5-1,ASSSDSVNTEAF
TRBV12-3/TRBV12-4,ASRAAGTEAF
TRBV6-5,ASSYSRAAGGNTIY
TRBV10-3,AISRTDLSPLH
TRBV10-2,ASRPEAGPYNEQF
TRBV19,ASKPNRNYGYT
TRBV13,ASSFGGGVNEQF
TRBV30,AWSYSRTGTVYGYT
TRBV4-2,ASSPKVPPGQSDYGYT
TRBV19,ASTPGQIAYGYT
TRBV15,ATKYDRRRDEQY
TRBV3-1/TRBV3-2,ASSQGHSSGGYNSPLH
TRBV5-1,ASSLAGTGDYGYT
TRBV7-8,ASSRDRGPMNGYT
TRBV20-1,SASSGGHYSNQPQH
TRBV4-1,ASSQAEGSTGELF
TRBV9,ASSVAQGNQEAQY
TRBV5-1,ASRMRTYNEQF
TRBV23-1,ASSQSPPGQGVYNEQF
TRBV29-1,SAGGPNSGNTIY
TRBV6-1,ASSEDRGPISSYEQY
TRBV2,ASSADYSNQPQH
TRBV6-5,ASIMDRGDEQF
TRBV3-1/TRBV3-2,ASSQERTAPYGYT
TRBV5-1,ASSPERLGKT
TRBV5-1,ASSWGQGETQY
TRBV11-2,ASTQVVGRYEQY
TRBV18,ASSPEDRDNEQF
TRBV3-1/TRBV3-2,ASSQAGLGAGELF
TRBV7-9,ASSLMAGVNEQF
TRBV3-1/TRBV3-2,ASSHREQNTGELF
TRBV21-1,ASTEGVNTGELF
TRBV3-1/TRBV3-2,ASSNRDRAGNTIY
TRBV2,ASGPLNSYEQY
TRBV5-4,ASSPNSPSYNEQF
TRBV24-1,ATSDTGQGRNTEAF
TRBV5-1,ASSLWAGGPYEQY
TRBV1,TSSQQTREHTGELF
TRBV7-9,ASSSLTGAYGYT
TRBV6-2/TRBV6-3,ASSYGGLNYGYT
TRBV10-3,AIREGDKEAF
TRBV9,ASSVGNSGGQETQY
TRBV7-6,ASSLGGGGATDTQY
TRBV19,ATSDRALATNEKLF
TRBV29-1,SVLNRGGSYEQY
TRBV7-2,ASSSRGGYEAF
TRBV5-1,ASSVTGGEYETQY
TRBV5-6,ASSLGSANEAF
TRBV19,ASTPLGRGPYNEQF
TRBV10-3,AISGAGGPDNEQF
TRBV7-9,ASSYRDPTEAF
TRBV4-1,ASSQVQGLGTDTQY